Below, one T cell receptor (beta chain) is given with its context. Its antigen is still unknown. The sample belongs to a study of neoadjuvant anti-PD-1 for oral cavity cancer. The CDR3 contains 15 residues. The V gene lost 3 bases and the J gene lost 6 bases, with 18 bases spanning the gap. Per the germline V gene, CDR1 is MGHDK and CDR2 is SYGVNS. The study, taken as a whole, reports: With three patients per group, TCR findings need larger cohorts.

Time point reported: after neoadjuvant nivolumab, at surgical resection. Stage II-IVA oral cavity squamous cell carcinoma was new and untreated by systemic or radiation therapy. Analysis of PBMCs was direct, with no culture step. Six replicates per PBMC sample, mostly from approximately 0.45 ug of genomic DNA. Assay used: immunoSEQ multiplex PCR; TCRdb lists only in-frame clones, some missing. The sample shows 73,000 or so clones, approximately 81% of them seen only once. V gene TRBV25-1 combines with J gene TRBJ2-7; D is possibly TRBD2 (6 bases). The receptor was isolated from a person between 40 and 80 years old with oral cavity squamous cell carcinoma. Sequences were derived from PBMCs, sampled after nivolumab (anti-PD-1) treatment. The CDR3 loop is CASSEKGLGSVEQYF. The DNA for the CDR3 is TGTGCCAGCAGTGAGAAGGGACTGGGCTCGGTCGAGCAGTACTTC.